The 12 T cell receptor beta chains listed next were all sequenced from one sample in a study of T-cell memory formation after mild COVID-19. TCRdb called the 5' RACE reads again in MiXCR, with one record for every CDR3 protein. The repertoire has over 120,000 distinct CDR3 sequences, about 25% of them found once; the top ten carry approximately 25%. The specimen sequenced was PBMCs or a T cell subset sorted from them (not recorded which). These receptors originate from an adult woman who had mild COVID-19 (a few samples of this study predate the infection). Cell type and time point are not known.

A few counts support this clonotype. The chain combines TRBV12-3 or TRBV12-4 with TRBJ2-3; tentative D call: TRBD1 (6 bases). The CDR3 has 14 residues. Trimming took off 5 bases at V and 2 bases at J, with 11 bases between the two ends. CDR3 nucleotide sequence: TGTGCCAGCAGTCCAACAGGGCCCACAGATACGCAGTATTTT. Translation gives CASSPTGPTDTQYF.

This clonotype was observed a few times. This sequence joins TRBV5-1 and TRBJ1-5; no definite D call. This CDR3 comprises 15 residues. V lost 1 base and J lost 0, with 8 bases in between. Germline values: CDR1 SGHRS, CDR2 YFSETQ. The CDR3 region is CASSLYSGSNQPQHF. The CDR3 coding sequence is TGCGCCAGCAGCTTGTACAGCGGTAGCAATCAGCCCCAGCATTTT.

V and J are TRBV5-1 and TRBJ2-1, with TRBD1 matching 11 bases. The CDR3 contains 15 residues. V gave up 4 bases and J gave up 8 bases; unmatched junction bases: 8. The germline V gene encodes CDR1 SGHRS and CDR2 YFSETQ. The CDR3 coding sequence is TGCGCCAGCAGCAGAGGACAGGGGGCTGGGGATGAGCAGTTCTTC. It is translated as CASSRGQGAGDEQFF.

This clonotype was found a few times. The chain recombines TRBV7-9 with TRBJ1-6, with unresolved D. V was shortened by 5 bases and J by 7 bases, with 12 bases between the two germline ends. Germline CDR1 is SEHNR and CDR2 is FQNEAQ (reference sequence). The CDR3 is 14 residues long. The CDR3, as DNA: TGTGCCAGCAGCCCATTAACCTCAAATTCACCCCTCCACTTT. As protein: CASSPLTSNSPLHF.

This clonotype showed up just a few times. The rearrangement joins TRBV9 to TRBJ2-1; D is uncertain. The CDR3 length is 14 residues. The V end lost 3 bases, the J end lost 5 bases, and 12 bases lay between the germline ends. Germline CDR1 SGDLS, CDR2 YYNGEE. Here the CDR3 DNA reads TGTGCCAGCAGCGCCTGGGCGAGTAACAATGAGCAGTTCTTC. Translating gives CASSAWASNNEQFF.

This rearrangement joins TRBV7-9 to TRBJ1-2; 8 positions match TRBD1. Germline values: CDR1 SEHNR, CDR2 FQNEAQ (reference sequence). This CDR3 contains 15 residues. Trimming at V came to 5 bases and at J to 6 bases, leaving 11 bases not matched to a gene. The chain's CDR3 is CASSATGTGADGYTF. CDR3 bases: TGTGCCAGCAGCGCGACCGGGACAGGAGCCGATGGCTACACCTTC.

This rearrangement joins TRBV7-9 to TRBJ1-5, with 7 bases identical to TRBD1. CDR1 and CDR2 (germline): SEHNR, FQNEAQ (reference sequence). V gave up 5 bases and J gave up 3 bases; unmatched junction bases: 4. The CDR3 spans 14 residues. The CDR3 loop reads CASSRDSNNQPQHF. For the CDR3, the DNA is TGTGCCAGCAGCCGGGACAGTAACAATCAGCCCCAGCATTTT.

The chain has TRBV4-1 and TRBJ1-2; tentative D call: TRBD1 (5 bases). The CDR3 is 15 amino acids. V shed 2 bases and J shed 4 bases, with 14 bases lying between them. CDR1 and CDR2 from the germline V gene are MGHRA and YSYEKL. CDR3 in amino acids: CASSQQSTGLYGYTF. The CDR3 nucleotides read TGCGCCAGCAGCCAACAAAGCACAGGACTCTATGGCTACACCTTC.

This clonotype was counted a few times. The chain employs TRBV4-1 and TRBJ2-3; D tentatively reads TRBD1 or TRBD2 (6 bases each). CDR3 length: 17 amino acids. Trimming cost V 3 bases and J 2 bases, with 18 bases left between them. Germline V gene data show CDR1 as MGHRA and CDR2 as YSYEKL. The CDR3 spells CASSHRAPGAFTDTQYF. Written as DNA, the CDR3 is TGCGCCAGCAGCCACCGAGCTCCGGGGGCGTTCACAGATACGCAGTATTTT.

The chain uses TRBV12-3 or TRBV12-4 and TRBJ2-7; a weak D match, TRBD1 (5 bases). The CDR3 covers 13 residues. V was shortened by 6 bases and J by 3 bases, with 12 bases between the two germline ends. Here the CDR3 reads CASRRQNDYEQYF. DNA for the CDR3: TGTGCCAGCAGGAGACAGAACGACTACGAGCAGTACTTC.

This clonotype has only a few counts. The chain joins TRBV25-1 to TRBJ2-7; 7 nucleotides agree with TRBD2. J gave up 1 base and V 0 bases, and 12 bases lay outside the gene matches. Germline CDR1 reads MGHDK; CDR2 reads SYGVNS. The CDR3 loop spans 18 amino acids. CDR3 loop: CASSEYRSSGERSYEQYF. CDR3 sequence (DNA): TGTGCCAGCAGTGAATATAGGTCCAGCGGGGAACGGTCCTACGAGCAGTACTTC.

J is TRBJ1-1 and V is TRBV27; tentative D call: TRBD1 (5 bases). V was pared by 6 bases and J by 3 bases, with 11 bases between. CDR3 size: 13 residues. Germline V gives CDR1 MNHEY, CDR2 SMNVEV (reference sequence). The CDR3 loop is CASRVGGYTEAFF. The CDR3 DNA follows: TGTGCCAGCAGGGTCGGGGGTTACACTGAAGCTTTCTTT.